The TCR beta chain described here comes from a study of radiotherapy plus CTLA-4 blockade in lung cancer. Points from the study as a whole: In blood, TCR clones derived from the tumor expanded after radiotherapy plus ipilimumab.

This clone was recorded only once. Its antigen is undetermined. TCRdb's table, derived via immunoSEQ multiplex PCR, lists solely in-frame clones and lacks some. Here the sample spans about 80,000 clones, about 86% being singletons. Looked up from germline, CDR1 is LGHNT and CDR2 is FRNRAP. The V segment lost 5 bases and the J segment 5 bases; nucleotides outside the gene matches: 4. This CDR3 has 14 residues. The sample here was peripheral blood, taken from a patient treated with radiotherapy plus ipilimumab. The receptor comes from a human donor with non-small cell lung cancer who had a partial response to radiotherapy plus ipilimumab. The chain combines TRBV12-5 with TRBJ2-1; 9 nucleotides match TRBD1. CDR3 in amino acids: CASGLRDRDNEQFF. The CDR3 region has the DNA TGTGCTAGTGGTCTCCGGGACAGGGACAATGAGCAGTTCTTC.